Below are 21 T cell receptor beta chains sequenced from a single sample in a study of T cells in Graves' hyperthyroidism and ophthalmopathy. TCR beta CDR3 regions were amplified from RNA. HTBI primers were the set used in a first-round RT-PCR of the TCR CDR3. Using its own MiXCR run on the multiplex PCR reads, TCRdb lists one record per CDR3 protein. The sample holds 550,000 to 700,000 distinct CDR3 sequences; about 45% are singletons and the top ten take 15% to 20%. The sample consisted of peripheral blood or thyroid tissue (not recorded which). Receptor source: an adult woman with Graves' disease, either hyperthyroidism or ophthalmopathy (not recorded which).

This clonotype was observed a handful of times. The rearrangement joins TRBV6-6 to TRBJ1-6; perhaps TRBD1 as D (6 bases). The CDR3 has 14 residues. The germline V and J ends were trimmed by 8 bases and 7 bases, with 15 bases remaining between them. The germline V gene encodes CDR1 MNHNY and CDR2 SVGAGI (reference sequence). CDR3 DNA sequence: TGTGCCAGCTTCGGGGGCCGGGAAAATTCACCCCTCCACTTT. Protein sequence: CASFGGRENSPLHF.

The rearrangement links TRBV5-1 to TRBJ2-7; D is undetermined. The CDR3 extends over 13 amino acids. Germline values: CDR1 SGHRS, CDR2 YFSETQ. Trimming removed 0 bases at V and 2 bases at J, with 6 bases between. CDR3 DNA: TGCGCCAGCAGCTTGGCCCCACCCTACGAGCAGTACTTC. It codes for CASSLAPPYEQYF.

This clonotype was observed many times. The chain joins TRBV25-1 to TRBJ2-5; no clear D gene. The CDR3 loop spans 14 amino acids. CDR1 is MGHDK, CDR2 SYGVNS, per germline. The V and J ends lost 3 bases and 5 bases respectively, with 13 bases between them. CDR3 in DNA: TGTGCCAGCAGTGATTGGGTACCCGGGGAGACCCAGTACTTC. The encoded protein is CASSDWVPGETQYF.

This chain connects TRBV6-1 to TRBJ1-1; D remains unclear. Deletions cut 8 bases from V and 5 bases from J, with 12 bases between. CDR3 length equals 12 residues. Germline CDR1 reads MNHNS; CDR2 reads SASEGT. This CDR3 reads CASGREITEAFF. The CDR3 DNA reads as TGTGCCAGCGGTAGGGAGATAACTGAAGCTTTCTTT.

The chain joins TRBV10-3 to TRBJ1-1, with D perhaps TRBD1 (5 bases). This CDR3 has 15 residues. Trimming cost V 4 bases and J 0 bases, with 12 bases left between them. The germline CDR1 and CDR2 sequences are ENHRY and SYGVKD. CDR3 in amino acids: CAISAGGVMNTEAFF. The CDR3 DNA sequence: TGTGCCATCAGTGCCGGGGGAGTTATGAACACTGAAGCTTTCTTT.

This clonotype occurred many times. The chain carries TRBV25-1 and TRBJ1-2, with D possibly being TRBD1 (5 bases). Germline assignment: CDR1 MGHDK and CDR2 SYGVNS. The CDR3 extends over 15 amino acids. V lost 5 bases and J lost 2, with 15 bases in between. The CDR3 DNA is TGTGCCAGCAGTCCCCCCGGGGGGGGGAACTATGGCTACACCTTC. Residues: CASSPPGGGNYGYTF.

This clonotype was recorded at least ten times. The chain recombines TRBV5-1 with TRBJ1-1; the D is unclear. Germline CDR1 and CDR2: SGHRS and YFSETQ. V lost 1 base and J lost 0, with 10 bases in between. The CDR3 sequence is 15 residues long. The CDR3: CASSLSSVVNTEAFF. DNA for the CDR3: TGCGCCAGCAGCTTGTCGTCAGTAGTGAACACTGAAGCTTTCTTT.

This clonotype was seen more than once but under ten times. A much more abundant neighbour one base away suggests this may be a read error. The chain's CDR3 is CASSPGFSNQPQHF. CDR3 in DNA: TGTGCCAGCAGCCCAGGGTTTAGCAATCAGCCCCAGCATTTT. V gene TRBV11-2 combines with J gene TRBJ1-5; TRBD1 might be the D (5 bases). In germline, CDR1 is SGHAT, CDR2 FQNNGV. The CDR3 length is 14 residues. V lost 5 bases to trimming and J lost 0 bases, with 8 bases between them.

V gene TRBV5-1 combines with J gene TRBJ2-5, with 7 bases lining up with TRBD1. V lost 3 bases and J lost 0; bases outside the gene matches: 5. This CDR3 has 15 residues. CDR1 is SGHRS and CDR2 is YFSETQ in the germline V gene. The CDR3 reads CASSSWTGNQETQYF. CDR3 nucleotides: TGCGCCAGCAGCTCGTGGACAGGCAACCAAGAGACCCAGTACTTC.

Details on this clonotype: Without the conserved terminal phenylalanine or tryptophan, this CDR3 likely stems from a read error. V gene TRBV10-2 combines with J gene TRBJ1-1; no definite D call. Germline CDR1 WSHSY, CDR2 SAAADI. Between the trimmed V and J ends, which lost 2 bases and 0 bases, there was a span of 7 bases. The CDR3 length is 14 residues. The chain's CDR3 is CASSESRVNTEAFL. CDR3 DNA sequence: TGCGCCAGCAGTGAGAGTAGAGTGAACACTGAAGCTTTCCTT.

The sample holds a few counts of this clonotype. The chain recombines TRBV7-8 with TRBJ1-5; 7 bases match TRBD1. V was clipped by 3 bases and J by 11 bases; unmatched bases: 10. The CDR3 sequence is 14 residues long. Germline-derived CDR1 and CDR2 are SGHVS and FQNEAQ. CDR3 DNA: TGTGCCAGCAGCTTGACAGGGTCCCAAGAGACCCAGCATTTT. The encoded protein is CASSLTGSQETQHF.

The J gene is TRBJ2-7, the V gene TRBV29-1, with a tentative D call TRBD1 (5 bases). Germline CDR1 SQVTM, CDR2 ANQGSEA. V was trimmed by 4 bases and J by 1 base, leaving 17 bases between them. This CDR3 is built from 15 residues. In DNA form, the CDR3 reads TGCAGCGTTGTGGCAGGGTTTGGGCCATCCTACGAGCAGTACTTC. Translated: CSVVAGFGPSYEQYF.

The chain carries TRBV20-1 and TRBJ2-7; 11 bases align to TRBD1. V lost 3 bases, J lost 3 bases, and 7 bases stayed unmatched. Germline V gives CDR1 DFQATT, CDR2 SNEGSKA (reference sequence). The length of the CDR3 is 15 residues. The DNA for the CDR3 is TGCAGTGCTAGTGGGTGGGGACAGGGGGGCTACGAGCAGTACTTC. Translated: CSASGWGQGGYEQYF.

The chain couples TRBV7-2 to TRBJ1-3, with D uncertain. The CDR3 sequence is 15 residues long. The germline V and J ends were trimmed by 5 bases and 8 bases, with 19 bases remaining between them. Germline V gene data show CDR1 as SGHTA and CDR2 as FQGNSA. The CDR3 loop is CASSRRTDYGYTIYF. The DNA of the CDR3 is TGTGCCAGCAGCCGCAGGACGGACTATGGCTACACCATATATTTT. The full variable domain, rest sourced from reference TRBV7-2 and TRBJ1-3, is GAGVSQSPSNKVTEKGKDVELRCDPISGHTALYWYRQSLGQGLEFLIYFQGNSAPDKSGLPSDRFSAERTGGSVSTLTIQRTQQEDSAVYLCASSRRTDYGYTIYFGEGSWLTVV.

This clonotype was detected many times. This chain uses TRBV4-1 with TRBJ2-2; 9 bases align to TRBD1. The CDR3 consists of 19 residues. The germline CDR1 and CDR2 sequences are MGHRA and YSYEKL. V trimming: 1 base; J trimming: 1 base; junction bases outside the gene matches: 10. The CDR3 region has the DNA TGCGCCAGCAGCCAAGGCTTGGACAGGGGCTCGGTGAACACCGGGGAGCTGTTTTTT. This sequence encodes CASSQGLDRGSVNTGELFF.

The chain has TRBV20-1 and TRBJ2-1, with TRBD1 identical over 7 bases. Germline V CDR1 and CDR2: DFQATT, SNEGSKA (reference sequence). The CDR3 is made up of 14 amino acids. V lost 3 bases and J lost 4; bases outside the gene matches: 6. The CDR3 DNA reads TGCAGTGCTAGCGGGGACAGATCATACAATGAGCAGTTCTTC. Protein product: CSASGDRSYNEQFF.

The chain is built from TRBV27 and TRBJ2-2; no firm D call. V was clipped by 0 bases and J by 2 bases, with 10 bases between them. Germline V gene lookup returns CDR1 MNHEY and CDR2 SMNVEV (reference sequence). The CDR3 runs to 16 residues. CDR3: CASSLSYAENTGELFF. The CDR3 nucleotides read TGTGCCAGCAGTTTATCTTACGCGGAAAACACCGGGGAGCTGTTTTTT.

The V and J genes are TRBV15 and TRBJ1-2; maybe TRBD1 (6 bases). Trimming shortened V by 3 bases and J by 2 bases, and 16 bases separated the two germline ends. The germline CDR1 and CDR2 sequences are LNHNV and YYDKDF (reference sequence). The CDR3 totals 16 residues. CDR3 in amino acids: CATSSLLTGANYGYTF. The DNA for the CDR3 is TGTGCCACCAGCAGCTTATTGACAGGCGCGAACTATGGCTACACCTTC.

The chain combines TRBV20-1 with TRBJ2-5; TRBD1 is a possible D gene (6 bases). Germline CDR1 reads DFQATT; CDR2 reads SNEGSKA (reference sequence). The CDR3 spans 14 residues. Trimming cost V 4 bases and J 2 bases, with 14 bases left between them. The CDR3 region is CSANDRRLQETQYF. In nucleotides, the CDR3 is TGCAGTGCTAACGACAGGAGACTACAAGAGACCCAGTACTTC.

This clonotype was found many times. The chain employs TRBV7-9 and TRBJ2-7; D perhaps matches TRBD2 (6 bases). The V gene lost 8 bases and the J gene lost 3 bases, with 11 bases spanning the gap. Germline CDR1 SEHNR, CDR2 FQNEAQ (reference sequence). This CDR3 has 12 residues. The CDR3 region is CASGGSFYEQYF. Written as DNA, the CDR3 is TGTGCCAGCGGGGGGTCTTTCTACGAGCAGTACTTC.

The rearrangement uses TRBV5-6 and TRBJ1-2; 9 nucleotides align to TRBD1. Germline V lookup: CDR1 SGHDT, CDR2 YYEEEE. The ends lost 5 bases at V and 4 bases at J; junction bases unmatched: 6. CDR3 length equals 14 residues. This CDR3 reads CASSAGQGPYGYTF. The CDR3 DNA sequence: TGTGCCAGCAGTGCGGGACAGGGCCCCTATGGCTACACCTTC.